The T cell receptor beta chain described here comes from a study of cytomegalovirus exposure and HLA in healthy donors. V lost 2 bases and J lost 6; bases outside the gene matches: 5. The CDR3 runs 13 residues. Germline CDR1 reads GTSNPN; CDR2 reads SVGIG (reference sequence). As for this clone: No antigen is known for it.

The donors gave bone marrow, and they were healthy. Findings and caveats of the study: It was reportedly the case that the classifier diagnosed cytomegalovirus status with high specificity and sensitivity. The study labeled 150 to 200 TCR beta chains cytomegalovirus-associated. It was likely that a cluster of highly shared sequence variants was a sequencing artifact.

Use of 60 Vbeta and 13 Jbeta primers characterized the PCR. Data came from immunoSEQ multiplex PCR; TCRdb stores just in-frame clones and leaves some out. This sample has about 190,000 clones, with 81% found just once. The origin of this receptor is a man between 45 and 60 years old in good health and CMV-seronegative. The genes are TRBV30 and TRBJ2-5; 8 bases match TRBD1. Material: PBMCs. DNA of the CDR3: TGTGCCTGGAGTTCCGGGACAGGCAAGACCCAGTACTTC. Protein: CAWSSGTGKTQYF.